These 22 T cell receptor beta chains originate from one sample sequenced in a study of early T cells in non-severe SARS-CoV-2 infection. TCRdb fed the 5' RACE reads into MiXCR, producing one record per CDR3 protein. The sample carries roughly 48,000 distinct CDR3 sequences, around 7.5% recorded once. The sample taken for sequencing was whole blood. These receptors came from an adult who was a healthcare worker with PCR-confirmed SARS-CoV-2 infection or an uninfected control (not recorded which).

In its sample, this clonotype was seen many times. This chain connects TRBV27 to TRBJ1-2; D might be TRBD1 (6 bases). The length of the CDR3 is 14 residues. The V and J ends lost 5 bases and 2 bases respectively, with 12 bases between them. Germline CDR1 and CDR2: MNHEY and SMNVEV (reference sequence). DNA of the CDR3: TGTGCCAGCAGTCCGCAGGGGCCGAACTATGGCTACACCTTC. Translation gives CASSPQGPNYGYTF.

This clonotype occurred a few times. The V call is TRBV6-5, the J call TRBJ2-5; 9 bases are shared with TRBD2. CDR1 is MNHEY, CDR2 SVGAGI, per germline. The CDR3 totals 16 residues. Trimming at V came to 6 bases and at J to 5 bases, leaving 13 bases not matched to a gene. CDR3 sequence: CASSRVAGAAPETQYF. Here the CDR3 DNA reads TGTGCCAGCAGCAGGGTAGCGGGGGCCGCCCCCGAGACCCAGTACTTC.

This clonotype was observed many times. The chain employs TRBV5-1 and TRBJ2-7; the match to TRBD1 covers 7 bases. J was trimmed by 1 base and V by 0 bases; bases with no gene match: 4. This CDR3 comprises 15 residues. CDR1 and CDR2 (germline): SGHRS, YFSETQ. CDR3 bases: TGCGCCAGCAGCTTGGAACAGGGGAATTCCTACGAGCAGTACTTC. Amino acids: CASSLEQGNSYEQYF.

This clonotype was recorded at least ten times. The rearrangement links TRBV6-5 to TRBJ2-7, with a possible D match to TRBD2 (5 bases). Germline V gene sequence: CDR1 MNHEY, CDR2 SVGAGI. Trimming shortened V by 2 bases and J by 2 bases, and 7 bases separated the two germline ends. This CDR3 has 13 residues. CDR3 DNA: TGTGCCAGCAGTTACAGCGGTGCCTACGAGCAGTACTTC. Protein: CASSYSGAYEQYF.

This clonotype was observed at least ten times. This chain connects TRBV28 to TRBJ1-5, with 8 bases identical to TRBD1. V was clipped by 10 bases and J by 6 bases; unmatched bases: 8. The germline V gene encodes CDR1 MDHEN and CDR2 SYDVKM. The CDR3 runs to 13 residues. The DNA for the CDR3 is TGTGCCAACTCTGACAGGGGAGGTCAGCCCCAGCATTTT. It codes for CANSDRGGQPQHF.

There are many counts of this clonotype. V and J are TRBV7-6 and TRBJ1-2; possibly TRBD1 for D (5 bases). The V end lost 2 bases, the J end lost 6 bases, and 16 bases lay between the germline ends. The CDR3 sequence is 15 residues long. Germline values: CDR1 SGHVS, CDR2 FNYEAQ. CDR3 protein: CASSLQEGRMDGYTF. For the CDR3, the DNA is TGTGCCAGCAGCTTACAGGAGGGGCGGATGGATGGCTACACCTTC.

This clonotype was seen a handful of times. The chain is built from TRBV20-1 and TRBJ1-5; D gene ambiguous. Trimming removed 3 bases from V and 0 bases from J, with 15 bases in between. Per the germline V gene, CDR1 is DFQATT and CDR2 is SNEGSKA (reference sequence). The CDR3 length is 16 residues. The CDR3 spells CSASIPGFGSNQPQHF. The CDR3 DNA sequence: TGCAGTGCTAGTATCCCCGGGTTTGGTAGCAATCAGCCCCAGCATTTT.

In this sample, this clonotype turned up many times. The chain employs TRBV20-1 and TRBJ2-3; TRBD2 might be the D (5 bases). Per germline, CDR1 DFQATT and CDR2 SNEGSKA (reference sequence). The V end lost 0 bases, the J end lost 6 bases, and 16 bases lay between the germline ends. The CDR3 has 15 amino acids. The CDR3 is CSARDKLATVDTQYF. DNA of the CDR3: TGCAGTGCTAGAGATAAGCTAGCTACGGTCGATACGCAGTATTTT.

This clonotype was recorded a few times. The V gene is TRBV7-3, the J gene TRBJ2-7; possible D gene TRBD1, 5 bases. Germline CDR1 reads SGHTA; CDR2 reads FQGTGA. Trimming left V 2 bases short and J 5 bases short, with 10 bases between. The CDR3 runs 13 residues. CDR3 region: CASSLGARNEQYF. CDR3 coding DNA: TGTGCCAGCAGCTTAGGGGCTCGGAACGAGCAGTACTTC.

The CDR3 protein is CASSPTGRGNTIYF. The CDR3 bases are TGTGCCAGCAGTCCAACAGGGCGCGGAAACACCATATATTTT. The chain uses TRBV27 and TRBJ1-3, with a tentative D call TRBD1 (6 bases). This CDR3 comprises 14 residues. Germline V gives CDR1 MNHEY, CDR2 SMNVEV (reference sequence). The ends were cut back, 5 bases at V and 4 bases at J, with 12 bases in the middle.

The CDR3 coding sequence is TGTGCCAGCACACCCACTAGGTTCTCCTACAATGAGCAGTTCTTC. It translates to CASTPTRFSYNEQFF. This sequence joins TRBV28 and TRBJ2-1, with D possibly being TRBD2 (5 bases). Trimming removed 7 bases from V and 0 bases from J, with 13 bases in between. CDR1 and CDR2 from the germline V gene are MDHEN and SYDVKM. The CDR3 contains 15 residues.

This clonotype was seen only a few times. V gene TRBV5-4 combines with J gene TRBJ2-3; a weak D match, TRBD2 (5 bases). V was cut by 0 bases and J by 5 bases, with 7 bases left in between. The CDR3 covers 13 residues. The V gene's germline CDR1 is SGHNT and CDR2 YYREEE (reference sequence). The CDR3 DNA reads as TGTGCCAGCAGCTTGGACGAGGGAGATACGCAGTATTTT. Amino acid sequence: CASSLDEGDTQYF.

This clonotype came up a few times. The rearrangement links TRBV19 to TRBJ1-5; 9 bases match TRBD1. Germline V gene data show CDR1 as LNHDA and CDR2 as SQIVND (reference sequence). Losses at the gene ends were 6 bases for V and 3 bases for J; bases not matched to a gene: 6. The CDR3 is 15 amino acids. The CDR3 loop reads CASRVQGAFNQPQHF. In DNA, the CDR3 is TGTGCCAGTAGGGTACAGGGGGCCTTCAATCAGCCCCAGCATTTT. Combining the CDR3 with reference TRBV19 and TRBJ1-5 gives the whole variable domain DGGITQSPKYLFRKEGQNVTLSCEQNLNHDAMYWYRQDPGQGLRLIYYSQIVNDFQKGDIAEGYSVSREKKESFPLTVTSAQKNPTAFYLCASRVQGAFNQPQHFGDGTRLSIL.

The chain has TRBV7-9 and TRBJ1-3; D gene ambiguous. The CDR3 loop spans 16 amino acids. Between the trimmed V and J ends, which lost 2 bases and 0 bases, there was a span of 11 bases. The germline V gene has CDR1 SEHNR and CDR2 FQNEAQ (reference sequence). CDR3 region: CASSLWRTSSGNTIYF. CDR3 bases: TGTGCCAGCAGCTTATGGCGGACGAGCTCTGGAAACACCATATATTTT.

This clonotype was counted at least ten times. This chain links TRBV4-3 with TRBJ1-2, with D unresolved. Deletions cut 2 bases from V and 2 bases from J, with 12 bases between. The CDR3 consists of 15 residues. The germline V gene has CDR1 LGHNA and CDR2 YSLEER. CDR3 bases: TGCGCCAGCAGCCAACTGGCCAAAAAAAACTATGGCTACACCTTC. Protein: CASSQLAKKNYGYTF.

This clonotype has a handful of counts. The chain carries TRBV7-9 and TRBJ2-2, with D tentatively TRBD1 (7 bases). This CDR3 is 16 amino acids long. Trimming shortened V by 5 bases and J by 4 bases, and 17 bases separated the two germline ends. CDR1 and CDR2 from the germline V gene are SEHNR and FQNEAQ (reference sequence). CDR3 coding DNA: TGTGCCAGCAGCCCGCGGGACAGAGGCAGCACCGGGGAGCTGTTTTTT. Translated: CASSPRDRGSTGELFF.

Only a few counts were recorded for this clonotype. The chain is built from TRBV27 and TRBJ1-4; 8 nucleotides align to TRBD1. This CDR3 spans 15 amino acids. V was pared by 5 bases and J by 5 bases, with 7 bases of the junction left unmatched. Germline loops: CDR1 MNHEY, CDR2 SMNVEV (reference sequence). CDR3 DNA: TGTGCCAGCAGTCCCCGGGACAGGAGAAATGAAAAACTGTTTTTT. Amino acids: CASSPRDRRNEKLFF.

This clonotype came up many times. One end of the junction does not line up with germline, which may come from a read error. This sequence joins TRBV25-1 and TRBJ2-4; possibly TRBD2 for D (7 bases). This CDR3 is 12 amino acids long. Germline assignment: CDR1 MGHDK and CDR2 SYGVNS. Here the CDR3 reads CASSEYRGAQRF. The CDR3 DNA follows: TGTGCCAGCAGTGAATATCGGGGGGCGCAGCGCTTC. The full variable domain, in which reference TRBV25-1 and TRBJ2-4 provide the parts outside the CDR3, is EADIYQTPRYLVIGTGKKITLECSQTMGHDKMYWYQQDPGMELHLIHYSYGVNSTEKGDLSSESTVSRIRTEHFPLTLESARPSHTSQYLCASSEYRGAQRFGAGTRLSVL.

In its sample, this clonotype was seen many times. The rearrangement joins TRBV6-1 to TRBJ2-2; maybe TRBD1 (6 bases). Looked up from germline, CDR1 is MNHNS and CDR2 is SASEGT. The V end was cut by 2 bases, the J end by 4 bases, with 8 bases between. This CDR3 spans 14 amino acids. The CDR3 DNA reads as TGTGCCAGCAGTGAATACAGGGCCACCGGGGAGCTGTTTTTT. Its translation is CASSEYRATGELFF.

This clonotype was recorded many times. V and J are TRBV24-1 and TRBJ2-1, with TRBD1 matching over 7 bases. V trimming: 3 bases; J trimming: 5 bases; junction bases outside the gene matches: 9. The CDR3 consists of 16 residues. Per germline, CDR1 KGHDR and CDR2 SFDVKD. The CDR3 spells CATSDLTPDRDNEQFF. CDR3 DNA sequence: TGTGCCACCAGTGATCTGACCCCCGACAGGGACAATGAGCAGTTCTTC.

CDR3 DNA: TGTGCCACCAGTGATTTTACTAGCGGAAGCACAGATACGCAGTATTTT. Translation: CATSDFTSGSTDTQYF. This chain joins TRBV24-1 and TRBJ2-3; 8 nucleotides align to TRBD2. The CDR3 is 16 amino acids. The J segment lost 0 bases and the V segment lost 1 base, leaving 2 bases of the junction unmatched. Germline assignment: CDR1 KGHDR and CDR2 SFDVKD.

The chain recombines TRBV4-3 with TRBJ1-3; D is unclear. Per the germline V gene, CDR1 is LGHNA and CDR2 is YSLEER. Trimming stripped 2 bases from V and 0 bases from J, with 8 bases between. The CDR3 is 15 residues long. CDR3 sequence reads: CASSQKDNSGNTIYF. Here the CDR3 DNA reads TGCGCCAGCAGCCAAAAAGACAACTCTGGAAACACCATATATTTT.